The 18 T cell receptor beta chains reported below all come from one sample, sequenced in a study of identical twins. TCRdb re-derived calls from the 5' RACE reads in MiXCR, one entry per CDR3 protein. The table shows around 1.7 million distinct CDR3 sequences, with about 32% occurring only once. Sequencing was done on a sample of cord blood. Source of these receptors: a newborn girl in good health.

Only a few counts were recorded for this clonotype. This chain connects TRBV27 to TRBJ1-2; a possible D gene is TRBD1 (5 bases). CDR3 length: 16 residues. V lost 5 bases and J 2 bases, leaving 18 bases between the germline ends. Germline CDR1 MNHEY, CDR2 SMNVEV (reference sequence). The chain's CDR3 is CASSPRSLTVNYGYTF. The DNA of the CDR3 is TGTGCCAGCAGTCCTCGATCCCTGACAGTCAACTATGGCTACACCTTC.

This chain links TRBV4-2 with TRBJ2-3; 10 bases are shared with TRBD2. Germline lookup yields CDR1 LGHNA and CDR2 YNFKEQ. This CDR3 has 17 amino acids. J was trimmed by 0 bases and V by 1 base; bases with no gene match: 4. CDR3 residues: CASSQGLLAGSTDTQYF. The CDR3, as DNA: TGTGCCAGCAGCCAAGGGTTACTAGCGGGGAGCACAGATACGCAGTATTTT.

This chain links TRBV5-1 with TRBJ2-5; D is ambiguous. This CDR3 comprises 13 residues. V was cut by 4 bases and J by 3 bases, with 10 bases left in between. The germline gives CDR1 SGHRS, CDR2 YFSETQ. The CDR3 reads CASSPGPEETQYF. The CDR3 DNA reads as TGCGCCAGCAGCCCCGGACCGGAAGAGACCCAGTACTTC.

The chain employs TRBV29-1 and TRBJ2-1, with D possibly TRBD2 on 6 matching bases. The length of the CDR3 is 12 residues. Deletions cut 7 bases from V and 13 bases from J, with 20 bases between. Germline V gives CDR1 SQVTM, CDR2 ANQGSEA. The CDR3: CSGRFSGVVQFF. DNA of the CDR3: TGCAGCGGCAGATTCTCGGGAGTTGTCCAGTTCTTC.

The chain links TRBV27 to TRBJ1-4, with D perhaps TRBD1 (5 bases). This CDR3 has 13 amino acids. The germline V and J ends were trimmed by 0 bases and 10 bases, with 9 bases remaining between them. CDR1 is MNHEY and CDR2 is SMNVEV in the germline V gene (reference sequence). The CDR3 region has the DNA TGTGCCAGCAGTTTATCGTGGGGCGGAAAACTGTTTTTT. Protein sequence: CASSLSWGGKLFF.

The V gene is TRBV3-1, the J gene TRBJ1-4, with TRBD1 matching over 7 bases. The ends lost 2 bases at V and 0 bases at J; junction bases unmatched: 3. CDR1 and CDR2 from the germline V gene are LGHDT and YNNKEL (reference sequence). CDR3 length equals 16 residues. The CDR3 DNA follows: TGTGCCAGCAGCCAACCCGGGACAGCAACTAATGAAAAACTGTTTTTT. Translated: CASSQPGTATNEKLFF.

This clonotype was counted only a few times. The chain is built from TRBV20-1 and TRBJ2-3; 7 bases fit TRBD2. CDR3 length equals 13 residues. V was clipped by 5 bases and J by 2 bases; unmatched bases: 4. From germline, CDR1 is DFQATT and CDR2 SNEGSKA (reference sequence). The CDR3 sequence: CSAPGTTTDTQYF. As DNA, the CDR3 is TGCAGTGCTCCCGGGACTACCACAGATACGCAGTATTTT.

This chain links TRBV13 with TRBJ2-5; unclear D gene. Trimming removed 4 bases from V and 2 bases from J, with 11 bases in between. Per the germline V gene, CDR1 is PRHDT and CDR2 is FYEKMQ (reference sequence). The CDR3 is 14 residues long. The CDR3 loop reads CASSSWRLQETQYF. The CDR3 nucleotides read TGTGCCAGCAGCTCATGGCGGTTACAAGAGACCCAGTACTTC.

This clonotype was detected a few times. This chain connects TRBV3-1 to TRBJ2-1, with D uncertain. The last part of the DNA fits TRBJ2-7 better; the J call may be wrong. CDR3 length: 15 residues. Germline V gives CDR1 LGHDT, CDR2 YNNKEL (reference sequence). In nucleotides, the CDR3 is TGTGCCAGCGGACCGAACCGTAACTCCTACAATGAGCAGTACTTC. This codes for CASGPNRNSYNEQYF.

This clonotype has more than one count but fewer than ten. CDR3: CASSLTGAINEKLFF. In nucleotides, the CDR3 is TGCGCCAGCAGCTTGACTGGCGCCATTAATGAAAAACTGTTTTTT. The gene calls are TRBV5-1 and TRBJ1-4; D not resolved. Germline V CDR1 and CDR2: SGHRS, YFSETQ. The CDR3 is 15 residues long. V dropped 1 base and J dropped 4 bases, with 11 bases sitting between them.

The gene calls are TRBV7-9 and TRBJ2-5, with TRBD2 matching over 11 bases. The better agreement between TRBJ2-7 and the DNA end casts doubt on the J call. The CDR3 is 17 residues long. CDR1 and CDR2 (germline): SEHNR, FQNEAQ (reference sequence). This chain's CDR3 is CASSLGTIAGGPYEQYF. CDR3 sequence (DNA): TGTGCCAGCAGCTTAGGGACAATAGCGGGAGGGCCCTACGAGCAGTACTTC.

This chain uses TRBV6-6 with TRBJ2-4; 12 nucleotides line up with TRBD2. Looked up from germline, CDR1 is MNHNY and CDR2 is SVGAGI (reference sequence). Trimming took 6 bases from V and 5 from J; bases not matched to a gene: 5. There are 15 residues in the CDR3. The CDR3 is CASRLRTSGENIQYF. CDR3 in DNA: TGTGCCAGCAGACTCCGGACTAGCGGGGAAAACATTCAGTACTTC.

This clonotype was detected only a few times. The chain has TRBV27 and TRBJ1-2; D may be TRBD1 (6 bases). With 5 bases removed from V and 5 bases from J, the gap between germline ends came to 12 bases. This CDR3 comprises 13 residues. The germline V gene has CDR1 MNHEY and CDR2 SMNVEV (reference sequence). As DNA, the CDR3 is TGTGCCAGCAGTGAAGGGGGGCGGTATGGCTACACCTTC. Residues: CASSEGGRYGYTF.

The chain joins TRBV7-6 to TRBJ2-3; no clear D. V lost 2 bases and J 6 bases, leaving 21 bases between the germline ends. From germline, CDR1 is SGHVS and CDR2 FNYEAQ. The CDR3 sequence is 17 residues long. The CDR3 loop is CASSLPADGGGSDTQYF. The CDR3 DNA follows: TGTGCCAGCAGCTTACCCGCTGATGGTGGTGGCTCCGATACGCAGTATTTT. Drawing the rest from reference TRBV7-6 and TRBJ2-3, the complete variable domain is GAGVSQSPRYKVTKRGQDVALRCDPISGHVSLYWYRQALGQGPEFLTYFNYEAQQDKSGLPNDRFSAERPEGSISTLTIQRTEQRDSAMYRCASSLPADGGGSDTQYFGPGTRLTVL.

V and J are TRBV9 and TRBJ2-1; D is possibly TRBD1 (6 bases). The CDR3 is 16 amino acids. From germline, CDR1 is SGDLS and CDR2 YYNGEE. Trimming took 0 bases from V and 4 from J, leaving 14 bases between them. In nucleotides, the CDR3 is TGTGCCAGCAGCGTAGGGGTAAAAGGGGGATACAATGAGCAGTTCTTC. Translating gives CASSVGVKGGYNEQFF. The variable domain in full, completed from reference TRBV9 and TRBJ2-1, reads DSGVTQTPKHLITATGQRVTLRCSPRSGDLSVYWYQQSLDQGLQFLIQYYNGEERAKGNILERFSAQQFPDLHSELNLSSLELGDSALYFCASSVGVKGGYNEQFFGPGTRLTVL.

V usage is TRBV28 and J usage is TRBJ2-7; 10 bases map to TRBD2. This CDR3 has 24 residues. CDR1 and CDR2 (germline): MDHEN, SYDVKM. With V trimmed by 10 bases and J by 7 bases, 43 bases remained unmatched. CDR3 amino acids: CATNPPLIKVLERLAGVGVGEQYF. Here the CDR3 DNA reads TGTGCCACCAACCCCCCCCTGATAAAGGTATTAGAGAGGCTAGCGGGAGTAGGTGTAGGAGAGCAGTACTTC. The full variable domain, in which reference TRBV28 and TRBJ2-7 provide the parts outside the CDR3, is DVKVTQSSRYLVKRTGEKVFLECVQDMDHENMFWYRQDPGLGLRLIYFSYDVKMKEKGDIPEGYSVSREKKERFSLILESASTNQTSMYLCATNPPLIKVLERLAGVGVGEQYFGPGTRLTVT.

This clonotype was counted at least ten times. V gene TRBV10-3 combines with J gene TRBJ2-7; 11 nucleotides align to TRBD2. The CDR3 is 12 amino acids. The V and J ends lost 7 bases and 4 bases, in that order; junction bases with no gene match: 0. Germline V gene sequence: CDR1 ENHRY, CDR2 SYGVKD. Here the CDR3 reads CAITSGRYEQYF. As DNA, the CDR3 is TGTGCCATCACTAGCGGGAGGTACGAGCAGTACTTC.

This clonotype came up a few times. The J gene is TRBJ2-7, the V gene TRBV27; a weak D match, TRBD1 (6 bases). The V gene lost 5 bases and the J gene lost 0 bases, with 14 bases spanning the gap. The germline gives CDR1 MNHEY, CDR2 SMNVEV (reference sequence). This CDR3 has 15 amino acids. DNA of the CDR3: TGTGCCAGCAGTGTCGAGGGGGTGGGCTCCTACGAGCAGTACTTC. Protein: CASSVEGVGSYEQYF.